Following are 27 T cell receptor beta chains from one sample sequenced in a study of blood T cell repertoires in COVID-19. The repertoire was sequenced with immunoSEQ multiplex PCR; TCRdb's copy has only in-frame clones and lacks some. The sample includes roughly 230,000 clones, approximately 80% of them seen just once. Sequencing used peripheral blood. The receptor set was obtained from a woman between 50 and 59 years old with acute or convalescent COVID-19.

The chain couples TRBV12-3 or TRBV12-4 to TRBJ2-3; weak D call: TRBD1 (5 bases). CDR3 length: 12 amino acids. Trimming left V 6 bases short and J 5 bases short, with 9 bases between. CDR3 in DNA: TGTGCCAGCAGCACCACAGGAGATACGCAGTATTTT. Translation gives CASSTTGDTQYF.

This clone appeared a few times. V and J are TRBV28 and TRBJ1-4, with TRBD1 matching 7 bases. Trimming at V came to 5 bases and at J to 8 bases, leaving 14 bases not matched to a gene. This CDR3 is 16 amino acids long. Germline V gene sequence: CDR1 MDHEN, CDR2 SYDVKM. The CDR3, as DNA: TGTGCCAGCAGTACCCCGATGACAGGGTCGGGCGAAAAACTGTTTTTT. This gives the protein CASSTPMTGSGEKLFF.

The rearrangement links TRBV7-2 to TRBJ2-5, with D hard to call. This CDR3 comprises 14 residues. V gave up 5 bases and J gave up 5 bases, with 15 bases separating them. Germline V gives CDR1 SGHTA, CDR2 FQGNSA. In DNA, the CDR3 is TGTGCCAGCAGCCCCGCACCTTCGCGGGAGACCCAGTACTTC. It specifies CASSPAPSRETQYF. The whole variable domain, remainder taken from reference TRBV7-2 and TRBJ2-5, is GAGVSQSPSNKVTEKGKDVELRCDPISGHTALYWYRQSLGQGLEFLIYFQGNSAPDKSGLPSDRFSAERTGGSVSTLTIQRTQQEDSAVYLCASSPAPSRETQYFGPGTRLLVL.

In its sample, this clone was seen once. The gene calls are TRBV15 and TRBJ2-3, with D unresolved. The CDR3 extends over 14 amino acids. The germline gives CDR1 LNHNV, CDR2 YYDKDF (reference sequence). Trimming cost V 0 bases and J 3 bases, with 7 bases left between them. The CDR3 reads CATSRDLGTDTQYF. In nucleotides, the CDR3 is TGTGCCACCAGCAGAGATCTAGGTACAGATACGCAGTATTTT.

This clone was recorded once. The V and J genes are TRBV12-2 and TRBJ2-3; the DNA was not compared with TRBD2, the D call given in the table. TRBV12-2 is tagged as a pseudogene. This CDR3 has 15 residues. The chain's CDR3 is CASRPYHRGADTQYF. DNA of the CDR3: TGTGCAAGTCGCCCGTATCATCGGGGAGCAGATACGCAGTATTTT.

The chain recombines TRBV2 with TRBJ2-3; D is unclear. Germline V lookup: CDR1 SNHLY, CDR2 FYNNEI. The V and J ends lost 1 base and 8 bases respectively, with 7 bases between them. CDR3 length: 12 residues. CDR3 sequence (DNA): TGTGCCAGCAGTGAAGACTCTGGTACGCAGTATTTT. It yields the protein CASSEDSGTQYF.

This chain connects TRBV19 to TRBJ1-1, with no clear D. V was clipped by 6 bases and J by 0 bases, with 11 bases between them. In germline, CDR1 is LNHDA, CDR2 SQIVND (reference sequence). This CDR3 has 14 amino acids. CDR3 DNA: TGTGCCAGTAGGCCAGAGGGCTTGAACACTGAAGCTTTCTTT. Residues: CASRPEGLNTEAFF. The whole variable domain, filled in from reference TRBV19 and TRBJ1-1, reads DGGITQSPKYLFRKEGQNVTLSCEQNLNHDAMYWYRQDPGQGLRLIYYSQIVNDFQKGDIAEGYSVSREKKESFPLTVTSAQKNPTAFYLCASRPEGLNTEAFFGQGTRLTVV.

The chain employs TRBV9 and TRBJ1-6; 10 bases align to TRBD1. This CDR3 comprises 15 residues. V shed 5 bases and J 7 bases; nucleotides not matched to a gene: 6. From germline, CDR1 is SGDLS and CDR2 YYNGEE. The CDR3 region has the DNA TGTGCCAGCAGTTTAGAGGACAGGGGGAATTCACCCCTCCACTTT. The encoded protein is CASSLEDRGNSPLHF.

In DNA form, the CDR3 reads TGCAGTGCTAGTTCCCTAGGGGAAAACATTCAGTACTTC. Its protein is CSASSLGENIQYF. The V call is TRBV20-1, the J call TRBJ2-4, with D perhaps TRBD1 (5 bases). The V gene's germline CDR1 is DFQATT and CDR2 SNEGSKA (reference sequence). This CDR3 is 13 amino acids long. V gave up 3 bases and J gave up 5 bases, with 11 bases separating them.

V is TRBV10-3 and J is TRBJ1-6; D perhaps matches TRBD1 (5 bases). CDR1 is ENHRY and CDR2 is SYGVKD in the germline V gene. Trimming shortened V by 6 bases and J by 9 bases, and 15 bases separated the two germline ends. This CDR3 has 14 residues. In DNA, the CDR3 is TGTGCCATCAGAGGAGACAGTGAGTTTTCACCCCTCCACTTT. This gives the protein CAIRGDSEFSPLHF.

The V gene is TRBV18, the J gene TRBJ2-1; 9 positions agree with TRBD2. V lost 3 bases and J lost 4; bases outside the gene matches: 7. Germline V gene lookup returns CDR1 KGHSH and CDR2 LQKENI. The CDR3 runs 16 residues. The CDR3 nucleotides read TGTGCCAGCTCACCGACGTATAGCGGGAGTTACAATGAGCAGTTCTTC. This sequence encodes CASSPTYSGSYNEQFF.

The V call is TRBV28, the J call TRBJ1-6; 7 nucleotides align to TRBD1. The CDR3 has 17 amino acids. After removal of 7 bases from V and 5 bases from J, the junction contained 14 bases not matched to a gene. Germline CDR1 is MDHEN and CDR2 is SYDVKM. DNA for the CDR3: TGTGCCAGCACCGTTGGCAGGGGGACCCCTGATAATTCACCCCTCCACTTT. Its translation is CASTVGRGTPDNSPLHF.

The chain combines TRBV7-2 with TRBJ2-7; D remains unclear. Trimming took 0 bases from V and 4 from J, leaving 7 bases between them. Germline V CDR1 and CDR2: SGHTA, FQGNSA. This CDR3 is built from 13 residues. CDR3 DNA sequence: TGTGCCAGCAGCTTAGCCCCCGGGTACGAGCAGTACTTC. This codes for CASSLAPGYEQYF.

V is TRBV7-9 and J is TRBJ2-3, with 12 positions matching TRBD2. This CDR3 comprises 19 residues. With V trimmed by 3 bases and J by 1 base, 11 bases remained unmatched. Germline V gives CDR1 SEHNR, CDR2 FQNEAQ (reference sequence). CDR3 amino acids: CASSLGLAGGPYGTDTQYF. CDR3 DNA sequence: TGTGCCAGCAGCTTGGGCCTAGCGGGAGGGCCGTATGGCACAGATACGCAGTATTTT.

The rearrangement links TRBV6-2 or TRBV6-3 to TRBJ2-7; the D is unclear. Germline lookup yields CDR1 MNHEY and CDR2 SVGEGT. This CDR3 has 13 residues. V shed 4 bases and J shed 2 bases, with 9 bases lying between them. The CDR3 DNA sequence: TGTGCCAGCAGTTCCACATACGCCTACGAGCAGTACTTC. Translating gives CASSSTYAYEQYF.

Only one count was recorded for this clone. The CDR3: CASSEVGDYGYTF. In DNA form, the CDR3 reads TGTGCCAGCAGTGAGGTCGGTGACTATGGCTACACCTTC. This chain connects TRBV6-1 to TRBJ1-2, with D unresolved. With 3 bases removed from V and 3 bases from J, the gap between germline ends came to 8 bases. Germline loops: CDR1 MNHNS, CDR2 SASEGT. The CDR3 spans 13 residues.

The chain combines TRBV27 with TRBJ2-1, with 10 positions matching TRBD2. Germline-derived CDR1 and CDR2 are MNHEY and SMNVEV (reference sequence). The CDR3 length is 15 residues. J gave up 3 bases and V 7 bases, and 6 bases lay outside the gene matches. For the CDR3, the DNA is TGTGCCAGCATGCGGACTAGCGGAGGCTACAATGAGCAGTTCTTC. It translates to CASMRTSGGYNEQFF.

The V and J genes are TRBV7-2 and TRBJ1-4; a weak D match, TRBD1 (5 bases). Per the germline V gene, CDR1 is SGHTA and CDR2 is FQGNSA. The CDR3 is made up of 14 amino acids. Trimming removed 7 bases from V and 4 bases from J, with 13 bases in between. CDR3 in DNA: TGTGCCAGCACAACGGGACTGAGTAATGAAAAACTGTTTTTT. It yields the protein CASTTGLSNEKLFF.

CDR3 amino acids: CASSETGVYGYTF. As DNA, the CDR3 is TGTGCCAGCAGTGAGACAGGTGTTTACGGCTACACCTTC. V and J are TRBV6-1 and TRBJ1-2, with D possibly being TRBD1 (6 bases). CDR1 and CDR2 from the germline V gene are MNHNS and SASEGT. CDR3 length equals 13 residues. The ends were cut back, 3 bases at V and 8 bases at J, with 13 bases in the middle.

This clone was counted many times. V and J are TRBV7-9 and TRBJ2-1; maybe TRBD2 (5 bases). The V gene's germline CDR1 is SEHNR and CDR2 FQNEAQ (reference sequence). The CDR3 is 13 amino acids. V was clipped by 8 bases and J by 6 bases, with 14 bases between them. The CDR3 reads CASPMRVGNEQFF. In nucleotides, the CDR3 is TGTGCCAGCCCCATGAGGGTGGGCAATGAGCAGTTCTTC.

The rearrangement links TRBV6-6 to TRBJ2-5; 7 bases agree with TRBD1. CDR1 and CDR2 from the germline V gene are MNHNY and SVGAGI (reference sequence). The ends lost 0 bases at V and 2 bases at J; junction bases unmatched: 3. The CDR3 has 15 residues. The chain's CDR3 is CASSYSGTEQETQYF. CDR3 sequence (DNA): TGTGCCAGCAGTTACTCAGGGACAGAACAAGAGACCCAGTACTTC.

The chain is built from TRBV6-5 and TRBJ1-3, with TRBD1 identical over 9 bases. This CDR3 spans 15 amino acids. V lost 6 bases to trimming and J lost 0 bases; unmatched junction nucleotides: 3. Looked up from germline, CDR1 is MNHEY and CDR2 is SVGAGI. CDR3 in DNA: TGTGCCAGCAGACGGGACAGGGACTCTGGAAACACCATATATTTT. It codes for CASRRDRDSGNTIYF.

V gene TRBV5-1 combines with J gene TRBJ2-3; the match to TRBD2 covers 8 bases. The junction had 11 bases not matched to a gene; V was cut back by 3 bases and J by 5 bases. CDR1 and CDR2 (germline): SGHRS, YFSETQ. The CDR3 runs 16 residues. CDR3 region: CASSSDSGSGGDTQYF. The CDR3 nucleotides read TGCGCCAGCAGCTCGGACAGCGGGAGTGGGGGAGATACGCAGTATTTT.

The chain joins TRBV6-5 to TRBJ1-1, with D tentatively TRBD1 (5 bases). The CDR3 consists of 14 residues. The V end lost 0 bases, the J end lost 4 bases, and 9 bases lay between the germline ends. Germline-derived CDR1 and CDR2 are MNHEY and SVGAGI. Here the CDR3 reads CASSYSTRGTEAFF. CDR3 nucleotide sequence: TGTGCCAGCAGTTACTCGACAAGGGGCACTGAAGCTTTCTTT.

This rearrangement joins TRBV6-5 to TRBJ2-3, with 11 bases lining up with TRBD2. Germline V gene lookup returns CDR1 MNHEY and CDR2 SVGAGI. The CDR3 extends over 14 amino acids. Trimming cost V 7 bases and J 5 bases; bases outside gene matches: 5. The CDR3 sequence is CASIRLAGQDTQYF. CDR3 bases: TGTGCCAGCATCCGACTAGCGGGGCAAGATACGCAGTATTTT.

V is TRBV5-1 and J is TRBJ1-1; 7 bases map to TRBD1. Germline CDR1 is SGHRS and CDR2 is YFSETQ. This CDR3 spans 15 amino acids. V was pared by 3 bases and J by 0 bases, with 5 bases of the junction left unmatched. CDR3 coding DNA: TGCGCCAGCAGCTCGACGGGACAGATGAACACTGAAGCTTTCTTT. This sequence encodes CASSSTGQMNTEAFF.

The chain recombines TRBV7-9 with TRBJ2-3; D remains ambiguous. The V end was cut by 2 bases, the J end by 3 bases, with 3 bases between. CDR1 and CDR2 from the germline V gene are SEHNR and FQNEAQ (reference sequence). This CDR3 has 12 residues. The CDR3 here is CASSLRTDTQYF. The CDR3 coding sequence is TGTGCCAGCAGCTTACGTACAGATACGCAGTATTTT.